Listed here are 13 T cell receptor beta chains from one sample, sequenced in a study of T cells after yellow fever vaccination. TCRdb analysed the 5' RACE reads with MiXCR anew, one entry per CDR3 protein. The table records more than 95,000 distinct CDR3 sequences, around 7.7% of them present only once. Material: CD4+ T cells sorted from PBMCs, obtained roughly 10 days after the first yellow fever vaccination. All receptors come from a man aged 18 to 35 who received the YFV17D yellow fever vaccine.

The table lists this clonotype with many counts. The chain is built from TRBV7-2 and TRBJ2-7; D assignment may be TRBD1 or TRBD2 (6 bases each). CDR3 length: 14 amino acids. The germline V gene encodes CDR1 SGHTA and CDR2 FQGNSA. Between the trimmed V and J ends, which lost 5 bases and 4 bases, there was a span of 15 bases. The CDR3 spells CASSQGGTLYEQYF. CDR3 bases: TGTGCCAGCAGCCAAGGGGGGACATTATACGAGCAGTACTTC.

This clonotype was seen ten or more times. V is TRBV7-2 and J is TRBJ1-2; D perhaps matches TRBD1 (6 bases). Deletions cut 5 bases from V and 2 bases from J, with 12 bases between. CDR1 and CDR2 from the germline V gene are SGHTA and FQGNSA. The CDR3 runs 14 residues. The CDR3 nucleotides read TGTGCCAGCAGCAGAAACCAGGGGAACTATGGCTACACCTTC. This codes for CASSRNQGNYGYTF.

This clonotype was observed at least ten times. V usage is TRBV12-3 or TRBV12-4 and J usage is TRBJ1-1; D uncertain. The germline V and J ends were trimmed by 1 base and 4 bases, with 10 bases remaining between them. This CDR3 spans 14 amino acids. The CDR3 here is CASSLEVWGTEAFF. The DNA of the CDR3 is TGTGCCAGCAGTTTAGAGGTTTGGGGCACTGAAGCTTTCTTT.

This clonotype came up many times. CDR3 DNA sequence: TGCGCCAGCAGCTTTGACGGATCCACAGATACGCAGTATTTT. Its translation: CASSFDGSTDTQYF. The J gene is TRBJ2-3, the V gene TRBV5-1; D remains unclear. There are 14 residues in the CDR3. Germline lookup yields CDR1 SGHRS and CDR2 YFSETQ. V lost 2 bases to trimming and J lost 2 bases, with 9 bases between them.

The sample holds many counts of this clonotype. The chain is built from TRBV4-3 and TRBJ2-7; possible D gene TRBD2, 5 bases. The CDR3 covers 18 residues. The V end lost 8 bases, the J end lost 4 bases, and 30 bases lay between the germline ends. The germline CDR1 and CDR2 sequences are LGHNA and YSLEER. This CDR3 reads CASQPRAERPPNYYEQYV. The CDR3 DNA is TGCGCCAGCCAGCCAAGGGCGGAGCGGCCCCCTAATTATTACGAGCAGTACGTC.

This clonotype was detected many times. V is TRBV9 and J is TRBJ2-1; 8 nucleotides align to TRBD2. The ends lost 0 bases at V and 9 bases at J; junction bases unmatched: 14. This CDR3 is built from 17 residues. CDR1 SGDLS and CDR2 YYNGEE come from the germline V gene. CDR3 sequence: CASSVAGTGGYISEQFF. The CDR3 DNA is TGTGCCAGCAGCGTAGCTGGAACGGGGGGGTATATTAGTGAGCAGTTCTTC.

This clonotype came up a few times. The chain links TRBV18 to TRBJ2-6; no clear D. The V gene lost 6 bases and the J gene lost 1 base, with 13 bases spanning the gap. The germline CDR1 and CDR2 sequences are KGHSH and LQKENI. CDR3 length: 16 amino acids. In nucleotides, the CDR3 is TGTGCCAGCTCGTCGGATCTGAATTCTGGGGCCAACGTCCTGACTTTC. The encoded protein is CASSSDLNSGANVLTF.

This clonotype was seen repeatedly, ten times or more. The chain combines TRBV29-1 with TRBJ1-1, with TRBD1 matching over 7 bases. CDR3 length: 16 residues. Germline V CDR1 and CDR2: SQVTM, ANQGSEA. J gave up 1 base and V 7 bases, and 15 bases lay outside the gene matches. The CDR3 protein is CSATDPGGRQNTEAFF. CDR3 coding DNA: TGCAGCGCTACGGATCCAGGGGGGAGACAGAACACTGAAGCTTTCTTT. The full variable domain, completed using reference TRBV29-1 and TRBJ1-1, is SAVISQKPSRDICQRGTSLTIQCQVDSQVTMMFWYRQQPGQSLTLIATANQGSEATYESGFVIDKFPISRPNLTFSTLTVSNMSPEDSSIYLCSATDPGGRQNTEAFFGQGTRLTVV.

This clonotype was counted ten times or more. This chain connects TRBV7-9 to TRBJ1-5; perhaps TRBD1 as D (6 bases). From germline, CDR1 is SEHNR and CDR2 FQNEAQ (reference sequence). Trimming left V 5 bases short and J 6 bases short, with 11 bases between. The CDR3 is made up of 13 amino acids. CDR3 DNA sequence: TGTGCCAGCAGCGAAGGGGGTTCTCAGCCCCAGCATTTT. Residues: CASSEGGSQPQHF.

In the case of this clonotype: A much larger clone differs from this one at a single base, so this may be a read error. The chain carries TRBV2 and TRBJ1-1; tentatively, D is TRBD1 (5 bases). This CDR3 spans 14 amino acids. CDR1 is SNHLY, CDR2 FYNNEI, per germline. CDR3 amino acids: CVSSPFDRNTEAFF. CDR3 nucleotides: TGTGTCAGCAGTCCTTTCGACAGGAACACTGAAGCTTTCTTT.

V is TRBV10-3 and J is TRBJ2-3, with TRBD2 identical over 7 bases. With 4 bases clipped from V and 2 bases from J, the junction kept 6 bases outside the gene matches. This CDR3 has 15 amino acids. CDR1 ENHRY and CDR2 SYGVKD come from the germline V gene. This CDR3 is CAISVGGDYTDTQYF. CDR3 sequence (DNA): TGTGCCATCAGTGTTGGCGGGGACTACACAGATACGCAGTATTTT.

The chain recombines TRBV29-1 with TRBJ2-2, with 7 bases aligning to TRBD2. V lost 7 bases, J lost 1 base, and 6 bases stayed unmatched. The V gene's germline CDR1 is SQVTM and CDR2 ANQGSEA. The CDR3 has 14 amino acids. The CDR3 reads CSGKRELNTGELFF. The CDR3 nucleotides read TGCAGCGGAAAGCGGGAACTGAACACCGGGGAGCTGTTTTTT.

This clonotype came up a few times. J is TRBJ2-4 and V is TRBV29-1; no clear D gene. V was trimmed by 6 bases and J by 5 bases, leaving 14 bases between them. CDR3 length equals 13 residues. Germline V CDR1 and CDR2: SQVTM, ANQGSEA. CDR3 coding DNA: TGCAGCGTCTCGGCATTAAGCGAAAACATTCAGTACTTC. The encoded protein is CSVSALSENIQYF.